This TCR beta chain is drawn from a study of blood T cell repertoires in COVID-19. Deletions cut 8 bases from V and 6 bases from J, with 11 bases between. The CDR3 contains 11 residues. Source study methods: Amplified reference gene primers provided the basis for estimating nucleated cell counts. Libraries were prepared by immunoSEQ multiplex PCR; TCRdb keeps only in-frame clonotypes and omits some of them. Clone size and V and J calls were adopted from that table, with D and trimming inferred from the DNA. The sample carries roughly 230,000 clones, approximately 77% recorded once. The origin of this receptor is a woman of 80 years or more with acute or convalescent COVID-19. The chain has TRBV12-3 or TRBV12-4 and TRBJ2-7; D is possibly TRBD2 (6 bases). The sample comprised peripheral blood. DNA of the CDR3: TGTGCCAGCGGAGGGACCGCCGAGCAGTACTTC. This encodes CASGGTAEQYF.